This is a list of T cell receptor beta chains from one sample in a study of control samples from healthy donors and cancer patients. The repertoire was sequenced with immunoSEQ multiplex PCR; TCRdb's copy has only in-frame clones and lacks some. The repertoire consists of some 120,000 clones, with about nine tenths occurring once and the leading ten covering roughly 2.5%. The sequenced sample was blood. These receptors were obtained from a young man in good health. Both conserved end residues are part of each CDR3. The D gene is left open where the match is weak. Some rows mark clone size as missing; the rest say once, few, many or name a class of expanded clone.

cdr3_aa cdr3_nt d_call j_call v_call clone_size
CASIGDRGKQYF TGTGCCAGCATAGGGGACAGGGGCAAGCAGTACTTC TRBD1 TRBJ2-7 TRBV2 -
CASSLADLTETQYF TGTGCCAGCAGCTTAGCGGATCTTACGGAGACCCAGTACTTC - TRBJ2-5 TRBV7-9 -
CASSQVAGEETQYF TGCGCCAGCAGCCAAGTAGCGGGGGAAGAGACCCAGTACTTC TRBD2 TRBJ2-5 TRBV4-1 -
CASSFGTGVSTDTQYF TGTGCCAGCAGCTTTGGGACAGGGGTTAGCACAGATACGCAGTATTTT TRBD1 TRBJ2-3 TRBV11-3 -
CASSYDGGTDTQYF TGTGCCAGCAGTTACGACGGGGGCACAGATACGCAGTATTTT - TRBJ2-3 TRBV6-4 -
CASIQKEAFF TGTGCCAGCATTCAGAAGGAAGCTTTCTTT - TRBJ1-1 TRBV6-5 -
CASSYSTESNYGYTF TGTGCCAGCAGTTACTCGACTGAGTCTAACTATGGCTACACCTTC - TRBJ1-2 TRBV6-2/TRBV6-3 -
CASSIRQGASQPQHF TGTGCCAGTAGTATCCGCCAGGGGGCCTCTCAGCCCCAGCATTTT TRBD1 TRBJ1-5 TRBV19 -
CAWSVRNEKLFF TGTGCCTGGAGTGTACGTAATGAAAAACTGTTTTTT - TRBJ1-4 TRBV30 -
CAGRIGSHTGELFF TGCGCCGGCCGGATTGGGAGTCACACCGGGGAGCTGTTTTTT - TRBJ2-2 TRBV10-2 -
CASSQGLSLAETQYF TGTGCCAGCAGCCAAGGTCTGTCCCTAGCAGAGACCCAGTACTTC - TRBJ2-5 TRBV3-1/TRBV3-2 -
CASSAGGVRDYGYTF TGTGCCAGTTCCGCCGGGGGGGTCCGGGACTATGGCTACACCTTC - TRBJ1-2 TRBV28 -
CASSIGTPGYNSPLHF TGTGCCAGCAGCATCGGGACCCCGGGGTATAATTCACCCCTCCACTTT - TRBJ1-6 TRBV5-4 -
CASSLRRTQAQPQHF TGTGCCAGCAGTTTGAGGAGGACTCAAGCCCAGCCCCAGCATTTT - TRBJ1-5 TRBV28 -
CASSLVLGADNEQFF TGCGCCAGCAGCTTGGTTCTAGGGGCCGACAATGAGCAGTTCTTC - TRBJ2-1 TRBV5-1 -
CASSLSSVGNEQFF TGTGCCAGCAGCTTAAGTTCTGTGGGGAATGAGCAGTTCTTC - TRBJ2-1 TRBV7-3 -
CASSHLDRGNGNTIYF TGTGCCAGCAGTCACCTAGACAGGGGAAACGGAAACACCATATATTTT TRBD1 TRBJ1-3 TRBV9 -
CASSLGQFTNLPQHF TGTGCCAGCAGCCTCGGACAGTTCACTAATTTGCCCCAGCATTTT - TRBJ1-5 TRBV2 -
CAWSGDLLNTEAFF TGTGCCTGGAGTGGGGACCTCCTGAACACTGAAGCTTTCTTT - TRBJ1-1 TRBV30 -
CASSFSVSSYEQYF TGTGCCAGCAGTTTTTCCGTAAGCTCCTACGAGCAGTACTTC - TRBJ2-7 TRBV27 -
CASSLGPGNEKLFF TGTGCCAGCAGCTTGGGGCCGGGTAATGAAAAACTGTTTTTT - TRBJ1-4 TRBV7-9 few
CASSLQGMQETQYF TGCGCCAGCAGCCTACAGGGAATGCAAGAGACCCAGTACTTC - TRBJ2-5 TRBV5-1 -
CASSSGTGVSKIQYF TGTGCCAGCAGCTCCGGGACAGGGGTTTCTAAAATTCAGTACTTC TRBD1 TRBJ2-4 TRBV7-8 -
CASSPTGTGFSLSGNTIYF TGTGCCAGCAGTCCGACCGGGACAGGGTTTTCCCTCTCTGGAAACACCATATATTTT TRBD1 TRBJ1-3 TRBV28 -